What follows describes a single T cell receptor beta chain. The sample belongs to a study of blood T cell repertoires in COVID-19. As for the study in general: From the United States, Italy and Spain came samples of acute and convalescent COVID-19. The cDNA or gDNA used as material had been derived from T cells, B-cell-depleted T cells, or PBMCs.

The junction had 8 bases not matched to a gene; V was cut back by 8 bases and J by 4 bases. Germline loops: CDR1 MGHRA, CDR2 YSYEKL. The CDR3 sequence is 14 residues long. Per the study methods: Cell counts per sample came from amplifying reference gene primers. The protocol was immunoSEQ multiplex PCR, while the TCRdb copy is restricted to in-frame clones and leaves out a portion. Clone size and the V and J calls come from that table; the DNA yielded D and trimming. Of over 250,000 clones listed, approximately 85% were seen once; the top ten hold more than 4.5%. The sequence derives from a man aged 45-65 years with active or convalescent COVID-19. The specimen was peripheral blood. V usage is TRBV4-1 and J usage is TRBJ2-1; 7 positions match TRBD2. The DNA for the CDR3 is TGCGCCAGCCAGAGTAGCGGGCCTTACAATGAGCAGTTCTTC. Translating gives CASQSSGPYNEQFF.